This T cell receptor beta chain originates from a study of graft-versus-host responses after intestinal transplantation. Study details: Recipients got multivisceral, liver-intestinal, or isolated intestinal transplants. Each patient got anti-thymocyte globulin induction, then tacrolimus and steroids for around three years. Whole-study results and caveats: GvH clones turned up in recipient marrow; some had shown up first in ileum or blood. Graft-donor T cell macrochimerism in patients accompanied high graft-versus-host to host-versus-graft clonal ratios in allografts.

Comment on this clone: Its antigen is still unknown.

Trimming shortened V by 4 bases and J by 4 bases, and 15 bases separated the two germline ends. The CDR3 covers 15 residues. Germline CDR1 is SNHLY and CDR2 is FYNNEI. Produced via immunoSEQ multiplex PCR; TCRdb's table is partial and in-frame only. The repertoire holds about 70,000 clones, nearly 90% seen once, with about 4.3% in the top ten. The source is a human donor who was the organ donor for an intestinal transplant. The sequencing here drew on unstimulated CD8+ T cells sorted from spleen or lymph node cells, taken before transplant. The genes are TRBV2 and TRBJ2-3, with D tentatively TRBD2 (7 bases). The CDR3 nucleotides read TGTGCCAGCAGTGCGGGGGGCGGTATGGCAGATACGCAGTATTTT. Residues: CASSAGGGMADTQYF.